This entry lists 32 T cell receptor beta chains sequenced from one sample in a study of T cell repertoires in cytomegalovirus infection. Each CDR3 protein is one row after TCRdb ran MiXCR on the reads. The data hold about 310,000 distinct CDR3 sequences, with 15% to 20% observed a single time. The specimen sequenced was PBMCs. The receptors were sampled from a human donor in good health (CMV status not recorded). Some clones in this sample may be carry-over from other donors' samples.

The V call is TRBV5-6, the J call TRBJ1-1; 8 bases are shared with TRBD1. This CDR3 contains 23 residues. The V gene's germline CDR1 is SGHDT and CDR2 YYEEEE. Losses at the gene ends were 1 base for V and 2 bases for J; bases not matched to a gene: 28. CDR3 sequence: CASSLSGGSFVGWESFINTEAFF. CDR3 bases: TGTGCCAGCAGCTTGTCAGGGGGCTCTTTTGTCGGGTGGGAATCCTTCATAAACACTGAAGCTTTCTTT. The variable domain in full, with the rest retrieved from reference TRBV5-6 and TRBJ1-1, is DAGVTQSPTHLIKTRGQQVTLRCSPKSGHDTVSWYQQALGQGPQFIFQYYEEEERQRGNFPDRFSGHQFPNYSSELNVNALLLGDSALYLCASSLSGGSFVGWESFINTEAFFGQGTRLTVV.

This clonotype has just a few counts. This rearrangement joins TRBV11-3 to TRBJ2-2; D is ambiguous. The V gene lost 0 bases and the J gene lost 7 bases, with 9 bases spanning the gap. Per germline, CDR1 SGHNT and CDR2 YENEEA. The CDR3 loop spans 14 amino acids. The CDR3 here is CASSLDRRNGELFF. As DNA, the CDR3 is TGTGCCAGCAGCTTAGATCGGCGTAACGGGGAGCTGTTTTTT.

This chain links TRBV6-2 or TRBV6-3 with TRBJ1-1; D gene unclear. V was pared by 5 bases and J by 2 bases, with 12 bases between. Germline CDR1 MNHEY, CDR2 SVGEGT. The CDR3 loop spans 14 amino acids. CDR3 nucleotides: TGTGCCAGCAGTGTAGCAGCGGGCAACACTGAAGCTTTCTTT. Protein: CASSVAAGNTEAFF.

The CDR3 is CASSHEQTREAFF. The CDR3 nucleotides are TGTGCCAGCAGTCACGAGCAAACAAGGGAAGCTTTCTTT. This chain uses TRBV6-5 with TRBJ1-1; no firm D call. V was clipped by 5 bases and J by 8 bases, with 15 bases between them. The CDR3 consists of 13 residues. The V gene's germline CDR1 is MNHEY and CDR2 SVGAGI.

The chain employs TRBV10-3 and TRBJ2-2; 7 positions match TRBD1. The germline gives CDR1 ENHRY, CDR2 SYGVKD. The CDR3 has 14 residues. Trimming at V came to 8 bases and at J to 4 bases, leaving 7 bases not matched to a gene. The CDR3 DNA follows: TGTGCCATCCAACCGGGACAGTCCACCGGGGAGCTGTTTTTT. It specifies CAIQPGQSTGELFF.

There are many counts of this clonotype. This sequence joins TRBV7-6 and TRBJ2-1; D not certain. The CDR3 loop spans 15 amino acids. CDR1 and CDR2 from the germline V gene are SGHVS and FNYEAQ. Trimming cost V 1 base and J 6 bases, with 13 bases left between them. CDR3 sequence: CASSLGLTEPNEQFF. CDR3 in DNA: TGTGCCAGCAGCTTAGGGTTGACCGAACCCAATGAGCAGTTCTTC. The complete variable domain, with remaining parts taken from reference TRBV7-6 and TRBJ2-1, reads GAGVSQSPRYKVTKRGQDVALRCDPISGHVSLYWYRQALGQGPEFLTYFNYEAQQDKSGLPNDRFSAERPEGSISTLTIQRTEQRDSAMYRCASSLGLTEPNEQFFGPGTRLTVL.

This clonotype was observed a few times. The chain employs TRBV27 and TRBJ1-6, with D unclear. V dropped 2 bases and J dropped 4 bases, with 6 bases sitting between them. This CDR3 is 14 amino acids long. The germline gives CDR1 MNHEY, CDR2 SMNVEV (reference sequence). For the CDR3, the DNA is TGTGCCAGCAGTTTAGTCGGATATAATTCACCCCTCCACTTT. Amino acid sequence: CASSLVGYNSPLHF.

CDR3 nucleotides: TGCAGTGCCACGACAGGGGGTGATCAGCCCCAGCATTTT. Translation gives CSATTGGDQPQHF. The gene calls are TRBV20-1 and TRBJ1-5; 9 bases map to TRBD1. The trim removed 6 bases at V and 5 bases at J, leaving 5 bases unmatched. This CDR3 has 13 amino acids. Looked up from germline, CDR1 is DFQATT and CDR2 is SNEGSKA (reference sequence).

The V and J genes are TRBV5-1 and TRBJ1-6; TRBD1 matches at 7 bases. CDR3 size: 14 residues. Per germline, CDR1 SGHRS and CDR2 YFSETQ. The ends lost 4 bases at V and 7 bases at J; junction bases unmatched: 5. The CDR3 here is CASSMDRNNSPLHF. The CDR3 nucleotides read TGCGCCAGCAGCATGGACAGGAACAATTCACCCCTCCACTTT.

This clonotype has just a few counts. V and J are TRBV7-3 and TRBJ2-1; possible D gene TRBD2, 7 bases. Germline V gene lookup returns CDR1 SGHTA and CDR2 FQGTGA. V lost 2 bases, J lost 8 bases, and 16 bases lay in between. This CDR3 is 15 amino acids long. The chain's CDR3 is CASSLRGALGDEQFF. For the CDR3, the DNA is TGTGCCAGCAGCTTACGGGGGGCCCTAGGCGATGAGCAGTTCTTC.

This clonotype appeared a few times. This CDR3 is CASSPAGVNEQFF. The CDR3 bases are TGTGCCAGCTCACCTGCTGGGGTTAATGAGCAGTTCTTC. J is TRBJ2-1 and V is TRBV18; D is ambiguous. Germline assignment: CDR1 KGHSH and CDR2 LQKENI. The CDR3 consists of 13 residues. The V end was cut by 3 bases, the J end by 7 bases, with 10 bases between.

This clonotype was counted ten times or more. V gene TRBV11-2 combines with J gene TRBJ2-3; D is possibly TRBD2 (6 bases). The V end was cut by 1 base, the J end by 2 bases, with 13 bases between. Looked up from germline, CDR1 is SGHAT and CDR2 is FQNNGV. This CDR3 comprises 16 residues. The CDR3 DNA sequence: TGTGCCAGCAGCTTAGTCTACGCGGGACCCACAGATACGCAGTATTTT. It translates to CASSLVYAGPTDTQYF.

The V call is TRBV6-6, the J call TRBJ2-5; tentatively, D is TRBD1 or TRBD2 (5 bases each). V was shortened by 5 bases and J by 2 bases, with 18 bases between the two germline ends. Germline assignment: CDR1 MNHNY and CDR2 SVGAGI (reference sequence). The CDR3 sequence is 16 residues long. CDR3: CASSKPGRVRQETQYF. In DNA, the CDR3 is TGTGCCAGCAGTAAACCGGGACGCGTACGACAAGAGACCCAGTACTTC.

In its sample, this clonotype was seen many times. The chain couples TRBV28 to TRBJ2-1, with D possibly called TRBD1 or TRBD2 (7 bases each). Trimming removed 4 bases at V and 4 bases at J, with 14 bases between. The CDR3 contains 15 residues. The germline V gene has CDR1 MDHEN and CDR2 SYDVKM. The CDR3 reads CASSWGGTEYNEQFF. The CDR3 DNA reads TGTGCCAGCAGTTGGGGAGGGACAGAATACAATGAGCAGTTCTTC.

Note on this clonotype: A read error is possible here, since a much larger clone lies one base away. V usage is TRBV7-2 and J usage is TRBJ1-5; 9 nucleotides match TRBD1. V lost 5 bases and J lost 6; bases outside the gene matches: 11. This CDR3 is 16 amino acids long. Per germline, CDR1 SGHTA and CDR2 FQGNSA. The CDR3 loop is CASSTLGTGIRQPQHF. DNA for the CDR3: TGTGCCAGCAGCACCCTGGGGACAGGGATCCGTCAGCCCCAGCATTTT.

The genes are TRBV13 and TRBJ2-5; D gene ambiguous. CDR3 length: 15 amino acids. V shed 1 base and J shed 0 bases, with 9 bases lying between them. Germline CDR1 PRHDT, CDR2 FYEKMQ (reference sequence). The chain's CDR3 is CASSLAFWDQETQYF. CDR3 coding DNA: TGTGCCAGCAGCTTAGCTTTCTGGGACCAAGAGACCCAGTACTTC.

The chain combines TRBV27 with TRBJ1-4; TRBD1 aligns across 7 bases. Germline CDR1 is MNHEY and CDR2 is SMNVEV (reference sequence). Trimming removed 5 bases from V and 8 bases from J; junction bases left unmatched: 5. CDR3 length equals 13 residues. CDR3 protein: CASSREGAEKLFF. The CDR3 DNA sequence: TGTGCCAGCAGTCGAGAGGGGGCCGAAAAACTGTTTTTT.

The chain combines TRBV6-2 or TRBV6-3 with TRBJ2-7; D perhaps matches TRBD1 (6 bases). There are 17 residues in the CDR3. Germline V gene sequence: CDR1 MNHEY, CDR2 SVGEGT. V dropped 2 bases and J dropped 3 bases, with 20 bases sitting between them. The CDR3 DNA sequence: TGTGCCAGCAGTTACGGACTCAACAGGGCGCCGTACTACGAGCAGTACTTC. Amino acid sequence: CASSYGLNRAPYYEQYF.

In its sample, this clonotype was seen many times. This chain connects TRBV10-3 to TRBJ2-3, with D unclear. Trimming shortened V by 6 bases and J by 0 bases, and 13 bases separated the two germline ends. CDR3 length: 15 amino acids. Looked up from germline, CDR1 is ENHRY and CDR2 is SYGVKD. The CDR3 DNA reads TGTGCCATCAGCCCGCGGTCGATCAGCACAGATACGCAGTATTTT. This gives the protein CAISPRSISTDTQYF.

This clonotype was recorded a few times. The CDR3 DNA sequence: TGCAGTGCTAGAAAGGGGGCTATTGGGGAAAAACTGTTTTTT. As protein: CSARKGAIGEKLFF. The V call is TRBV20-1, the J call TRBJ1-4, with TRBD1 identical over 7 bases. Losses at the gene ends were 2 bases for V and 8 bases for J; bases not matched to a gene: 8. CDR1 DFQATT and CDR2 SNEGSKA come from the germline V gene (reference sequence). The CDR3 sequence is 14 residues long.

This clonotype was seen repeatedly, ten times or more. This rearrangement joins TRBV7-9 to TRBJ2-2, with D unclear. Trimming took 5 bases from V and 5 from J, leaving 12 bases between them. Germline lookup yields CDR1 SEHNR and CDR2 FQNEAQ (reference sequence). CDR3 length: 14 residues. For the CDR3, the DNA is TGTGCCAGCAGCCCCCCCAGCAGGACCGGGGAGCTGTTTTTT. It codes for CASSPPSRTGELFF.

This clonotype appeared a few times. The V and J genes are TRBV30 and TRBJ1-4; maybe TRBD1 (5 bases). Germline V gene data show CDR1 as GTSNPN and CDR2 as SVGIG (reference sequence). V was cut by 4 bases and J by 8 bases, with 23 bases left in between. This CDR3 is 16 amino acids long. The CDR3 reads CAWTPRGSLPAEKLFF. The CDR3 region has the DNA TGTGCCTGGACCCCAAGGGGAAGTCTACCTGCGGAAAAACTGTTTTTT.

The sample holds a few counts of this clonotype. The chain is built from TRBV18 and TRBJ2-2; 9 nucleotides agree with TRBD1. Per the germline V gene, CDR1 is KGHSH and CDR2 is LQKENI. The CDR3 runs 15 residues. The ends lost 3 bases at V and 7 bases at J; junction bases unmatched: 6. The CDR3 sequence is CASSPRQGEIGELFF. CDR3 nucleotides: TGTGCCAGCTCACCGCGACAGGGGGAGATCGGGGAGCTGTTTTTT.

CDR3 DNA sequence: TGCAGCGCCGAGGGCAGAAACTACGAGCAGTACTTC. Amino acids: CSAEGRNYEQYF. V is TRBV29-1 and J is TRBJ2-7; the D gene is possibly TRBD2 (5 bases). The V and J ends lost 7 bases and 3 bases respectively, with 13 bases between them. The CDR3 totals 12 residues. In germline, CDR1 is SQVTM, CDR2 ANQGSEA.

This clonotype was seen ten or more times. The CDR3 coding sequence is TGTGCCAGCAGCTTAGCGGGGTTGGTGGAGACCCAGTACTTC. Its protein product is CASSLAGLVETQYF. This chain links TRBV7-9 with TRBJ2-5; D not certain. The germline CDR1 and CDR2 sequences are SEHNR and FQNEAQ (reference sequence). CDR3 size: 14 residues. V dropped 0 bases and J dropped 5 bases, with 10 bases sitting between them.

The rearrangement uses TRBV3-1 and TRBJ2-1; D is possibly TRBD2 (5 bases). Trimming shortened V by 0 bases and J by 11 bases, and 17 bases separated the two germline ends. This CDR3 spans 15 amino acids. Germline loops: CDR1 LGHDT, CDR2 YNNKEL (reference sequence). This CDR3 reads CASSQDTLQSGKQFF. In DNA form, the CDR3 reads TGTGCCAGCAGCCAAGATACCCTCCAGAGCGGAAAGCAGTTCTTC.

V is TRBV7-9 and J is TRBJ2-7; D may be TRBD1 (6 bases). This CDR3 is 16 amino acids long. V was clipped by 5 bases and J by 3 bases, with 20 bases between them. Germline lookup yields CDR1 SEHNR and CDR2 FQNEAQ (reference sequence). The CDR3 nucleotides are TGTGCCAGCAGCCAATCCCGGACAGTCCTCCGCTACGAGCAGTACTTC. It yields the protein CASSQSRTVLRYEQYF. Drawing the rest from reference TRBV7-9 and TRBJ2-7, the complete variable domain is DTGVSQNPRHKITKRGQNVTFRCDPISEHNRLYWYRQTLGQGPEFLTYFQNEAQLEKSRLLSDRFSAERPKGSFSTLEIQRTEQGDSAMYLCASSQSRTVLRYEQYFGPGTRLTVT.

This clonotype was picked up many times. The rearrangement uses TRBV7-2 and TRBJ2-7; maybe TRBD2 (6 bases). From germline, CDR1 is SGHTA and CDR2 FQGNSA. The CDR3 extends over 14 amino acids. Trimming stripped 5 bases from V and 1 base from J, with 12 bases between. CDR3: CASSNRGVSYEQYF. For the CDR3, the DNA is TGTGCCAGCAGCAACCGCGGGGTATCCTACGAGCAGTACTTC.

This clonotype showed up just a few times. In DNA, the CDR3 is TGTGCCAGTAGTATAGGCCGGGGTTCGAGCACTGAAGCTTTCTTT. Its translation: CASSIGRGSSTEAFF. The V call is TRBV19, the J call TRBJ1-1, with unresolved D. This CDR3 contains 15 residues. Between the trimmed V and J ends, which lost 1 base and 4 bases, there was a span of 13 bases. Germline V gives CDR1 LNHDA, CDR2 SQIVND (reference sequence).

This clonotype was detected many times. CDR3 region: CASSSKQEPGELFF. The CDR3 region has the DNA TGTGCCAGCAGCTCGAAACAGGAACCCGGGGAGCTGTTTTTT. The chain couples TRBV7-6 to TRBJ2-2, with D perhaps matching TRBD1 (5 bases). Germline values: CDR1 SGHVS, CDR2 FNYEAQ. The CDR3 is made up of 14 amino acids. Deletions cut 4 bases from V and 6 bases from J, with 12 bases between.

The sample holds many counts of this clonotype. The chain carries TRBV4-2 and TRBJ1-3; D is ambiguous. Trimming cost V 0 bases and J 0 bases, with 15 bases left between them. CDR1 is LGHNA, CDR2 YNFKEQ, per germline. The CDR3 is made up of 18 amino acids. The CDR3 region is CASSQDPIQPFSGNTIYF. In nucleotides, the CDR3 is TGTGCCAGCAGCCAAGATCCGATACAGCCGTTCTCTGGAAACACCATATATTTT.

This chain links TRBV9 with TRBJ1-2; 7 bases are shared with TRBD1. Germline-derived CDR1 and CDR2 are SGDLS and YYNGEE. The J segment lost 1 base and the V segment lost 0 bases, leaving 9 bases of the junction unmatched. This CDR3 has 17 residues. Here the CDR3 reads CASSVATGGTVNYGYTF. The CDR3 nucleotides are TGTGCCAGCAGCGTAGCTACGGGGGGGACAGTTAACTATGGCTACACCTTC. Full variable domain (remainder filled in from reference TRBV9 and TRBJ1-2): DSGVTQTPKHLITATGQRVTLRCSPRSGDLSVYWYQQSLDQGLQFLIQYYNGEERAKGNILERFSAQQFPDLHSELNLSSLELGDSALYFCASSVATGGTVNYGYTFGSGTRLTVV.